This T cell receptor (beta chain) was recovered during a study of beta chain features in type 1 diabetes. In the study overall: Cell yields, age and gender were similar between patients and healthy donors.

Notes on the study in general: Diminished insertions and augmented deletions at VDJ junctions characterized type 1 diabetes patients. Among patients, naive, central memory and Treg TCRB repertoires appeared more similar than among healthy donors. Among patients with Type 1 diabetes, TCRB CDR3s were moderately but significantly shorter in every one of the four CD4+ subsets.

This clone appeared a few times. Antigen specificity is unknown. On average, the one heparinised blood draw given by each donor was about 116 mL. Germline-derived CDR1 and CDR2 are SEHNR and FQNEAQ (reference sequence). This CDR3 spans 16 amino acids. Trimming removed 4 bases from V and 1 base from J, with 15 bases in between. The study reverse transcribed the entire isolated RNA, so it sequenced expressed TCRB transcripts. Clones were sequenced by immunoSEQ multiplex PCR, and TCRdb holds only the in-frame ones, with some missing. The data show 600,000 or so clones, 11% to 15% seen once. This sequence originates from a man aged 18 to 30 with type 1 diabetes. The chain employs TRBV7-9 and TRBJ2-3, with D maybe TRBD2 (5 bases). The specimen sequenced was naive CD4+ T cells from blood. The chain's CDR3 is CASSSHPLGGTDTQYF. The CDR3 DNA follows: TGTGCCAGCAGCTCACATCCTTTGGGAGGCACAGATACGCAGTATTTT.